This entry features one T cell receptor (beta chain) sequence. Its specificity is unknown. These data originate in a study of shared clonotypes between healthy human individuals. For the study at large: Donor ages ranged 18 to 49 years: two women, three men. Each donor had three CD4 naive, three CD4 memory, two CD8 naive and one CD8 memory plate. Overall study findings and caveats: Exclusively blood specimens were collected; tissue repertoires likely differ.

Replicate PCRs for sorted subsets used about 200 ng DNA; this equaled 33,000 or so T cell genomes. Clones were sequenced by immunoSEQ multiplex PCR, and TCRdb holds only the in-frame ones, with some missing. Among roughly 2,000,000 clones listed, 93% were seen once. Germline CDR1 is SGHTA and CDR2 is FQGNSA. The V and J ends lost 3 bases and 3 bases, in that order; junction bases with no gene match: 11. This CDR3 contains 18 residues. CD8 cells regarded as naive lacked CD45RO, were positively chosen for CCR7, and omitted terminally differentiated effector memory CD45RA+ cells. The sequenced sample was naive CD8+ T cells from PBMCs. The receptor's source is a man aged 18 to 30 in good health. Some clones in this sample may be carry-over from other donors' samples. The chain employs TRBV7-2 and TRBJ2-7; 13 nucleotides agree with TRBD2. CDR3 sequence reads: CASSFYSGTSGTLYEQYF. CDR3 nucleotides: TGTGCCAGCAGCTTTTACTCCGGGACTAGCGGGACGCTCTACGAGCAGTACTTC. The full variable domain, its missing parts supplied by reference TRBV7-2 and TRBJ2-7, is GAGVSQSPSNKVTEKGKDVELRCDPISGHTALYWYRQSLGQGLEFLIYFQGNSAPDKSGLPSDRFSAERTGGSVSTLTIQRTQQEDSAVYLCASSFYSGTSGTLYEQYFGPGTRLTVT.